This T cell receptor beta chain was documented in a study of vaccination and CD4 T cells after COVID-19. Across the study: Convalescent patients gave post-COVID blood a median about 100 days post-diagnosis, range 35 to 161. Spike peptides, overlapping and drawn from SARS-CoV-2, HCoV-NL63, HCoV-OC43 and HCoV-229E, were used to stimulate cells. The study, taken as a whole, reports: Researchers report that a median roughly 90% of reactive clones in convalescent patients surfaced only post-vaccination.

Regarding this clonotype: The antigen is unknown.

The CDR3 sequence is 14 residues long. The germline V gene encodes CDR1 DFQATT and CDR2 SNEGSKA (reference sequence). V lost 6 bases, J lost 1 base, and 5 bases stayed unmatched. Cultured CD4+ T cell DNA was sequenced using the Oncomine TCR Beta short-read assay. TCRdb analysed the PCR reads with MiXCR anew, one entry per CDR3 protein. This table holds 15,000 to 20,000 distinct CDR3 sequences, 45% to 50% found once. Noted treatment: roughly 10-day PBMC culture with coronavirus spike peptide pools or control peptides (ViraFEST assay). ViraFEST used peptide pools to expand antigen-specific T cells and subsequently sequenced their TCRs.

The chain couples TRBV20-1 to TRBJ1-2; 10 bases match TRBD1. The clonotype was recovered from a human donor who had recovered from COVID-19. The sequenced sample was CD4+ T cells from blood, cultured in vitro. CDR3 region: CSARGTGVNYGYTF. The CDR3 DNA is TGCAGTGCCAGGGGGACAGGGGTTAACTATGGCTACACCTTC.